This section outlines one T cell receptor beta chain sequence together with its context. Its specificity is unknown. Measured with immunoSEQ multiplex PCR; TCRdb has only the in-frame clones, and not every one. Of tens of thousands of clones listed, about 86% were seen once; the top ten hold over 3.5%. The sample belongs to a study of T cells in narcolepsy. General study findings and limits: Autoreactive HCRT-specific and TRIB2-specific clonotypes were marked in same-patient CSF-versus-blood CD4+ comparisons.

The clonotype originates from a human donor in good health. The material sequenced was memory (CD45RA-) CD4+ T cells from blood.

The chain's CDR3 is CAAGLGGNSPLHF. In nucleotides, the CDR3 is TGTGCCGCAGGACTGGGGGGTAATTCACCCCTCCACTTT. The chain is built from TRBV7-6 and TRBJ1-6; D is perhaps TRBD1 (5 bases). There are 13 residues in the CDR3. The germline V and J ends were trimmed by 11 bases and 6 bases, with 14 bases remaining between them. In germline, CDR1 is SGHVS, CDR2 FNYEAQ.